This TCR beta chain was sequenced for a study of T cell responses to AZD1222 COVID-19 vaccine. General study findings and limits: Donors, mostly white British, included more females; clonal diversity was possibly underestimated. Spike-specific TCR breadth and depth went up after people got two AZD1222 doses. CD4 TCRs covered the whole spike, strongest at regions 160-218 and 743-854.

This CDR3 contains 12 residues. Germline CDR1 SQVTM, CDR2 ANQGSEA. Unmatched junction bases numbered 4, after V lost 6 bases and J lost 4 bases. Repertoires were generated with immunoSEQ multiplex PCR, while TCRdb's copy carries only in-frame clones and drops some. The data show approximately 190,000 clones, 85% to 95% seen once. Regarding this clone: Antigen: not known.

The sample was peripheral blood, taken on day 0 of AZD1222 vaccination. The sequence was collected from an adult in good health. The chain uses TRBV29-1 and TRBJ1-2; 8 nucleotides align to TRBD1. The CDR3 here is CSVEQGGYGYTF. CDR3 coding DNA: TGCAGCGTGGAACAGGGGGGCTATGGCTACACCTTC.